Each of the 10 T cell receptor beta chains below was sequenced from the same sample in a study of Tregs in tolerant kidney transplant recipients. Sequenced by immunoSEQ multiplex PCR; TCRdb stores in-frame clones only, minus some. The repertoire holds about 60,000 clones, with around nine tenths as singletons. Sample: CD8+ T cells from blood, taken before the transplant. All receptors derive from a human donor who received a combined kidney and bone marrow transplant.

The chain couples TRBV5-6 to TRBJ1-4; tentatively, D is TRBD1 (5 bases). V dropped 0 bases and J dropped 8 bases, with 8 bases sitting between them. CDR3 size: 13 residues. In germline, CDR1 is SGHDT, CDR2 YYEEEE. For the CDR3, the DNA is TGTGCCAGCAGCTTGGGCGGGGGGGAAAAACTGTTTTTT. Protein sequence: CASSLGGGEKLFF.

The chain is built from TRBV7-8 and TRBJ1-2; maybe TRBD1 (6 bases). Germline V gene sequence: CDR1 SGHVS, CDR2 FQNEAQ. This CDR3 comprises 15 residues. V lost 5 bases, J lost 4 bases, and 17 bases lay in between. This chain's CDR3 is CASSGGGGRRYGYTF. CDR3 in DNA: TGTGCCAGCAGCGGCGGGGGGGGGCGACGCTATGGCTACACCTTC.

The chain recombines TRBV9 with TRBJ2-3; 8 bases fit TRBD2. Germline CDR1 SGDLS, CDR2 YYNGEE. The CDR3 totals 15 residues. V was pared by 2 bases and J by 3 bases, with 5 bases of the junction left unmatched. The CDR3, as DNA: TGTGCCAGCAGCGTCAGCGGGAGTAGGACAGATACGCAGTATTTT. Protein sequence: CASSVSGSRTDTQYF.

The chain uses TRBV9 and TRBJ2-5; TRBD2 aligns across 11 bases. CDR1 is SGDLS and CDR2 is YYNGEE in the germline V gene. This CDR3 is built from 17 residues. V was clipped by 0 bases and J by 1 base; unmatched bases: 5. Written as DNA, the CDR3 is TGTGCCAGCAGCGTAGGTCGACTAGCGGGGTTCCAAGAGACCCAGTACTTC. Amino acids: CASSVGRLAGFQETQYF.

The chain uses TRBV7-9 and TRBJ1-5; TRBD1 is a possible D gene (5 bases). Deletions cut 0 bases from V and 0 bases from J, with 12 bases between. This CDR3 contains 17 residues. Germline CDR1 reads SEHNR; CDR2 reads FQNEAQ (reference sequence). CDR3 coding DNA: TGTGCCAGCAGCTTAGCGGGGACTGAGATTAGCAATCAGCCCCAGCATTTT. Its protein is CASSLAGTEISNQPQHF.

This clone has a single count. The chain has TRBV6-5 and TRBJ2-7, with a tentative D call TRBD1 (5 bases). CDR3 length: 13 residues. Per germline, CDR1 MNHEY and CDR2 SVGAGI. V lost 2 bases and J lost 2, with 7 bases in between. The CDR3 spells CASSYGATYEQYF. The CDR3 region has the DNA TGTGCCAGCAGTTACGGGGCTACCTACGAGCAGTACTTC.

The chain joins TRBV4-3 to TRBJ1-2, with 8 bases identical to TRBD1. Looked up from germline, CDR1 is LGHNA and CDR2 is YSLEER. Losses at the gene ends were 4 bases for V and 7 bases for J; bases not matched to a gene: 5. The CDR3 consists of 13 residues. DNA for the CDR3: TGCGCCAGCAGCCCGGGGACAGGACTTGGCTACACCTTC. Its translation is CASSPGTGLGYTF.

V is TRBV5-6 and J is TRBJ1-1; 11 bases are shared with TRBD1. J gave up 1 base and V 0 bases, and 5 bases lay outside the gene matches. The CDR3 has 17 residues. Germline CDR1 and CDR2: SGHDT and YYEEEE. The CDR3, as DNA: TGTGCCAGCAGCTTGGCCGGGACAGGGGGTAGGAACACTGAAGCTTTCTTT. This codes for CASSLAGTGGRNTEAFF.

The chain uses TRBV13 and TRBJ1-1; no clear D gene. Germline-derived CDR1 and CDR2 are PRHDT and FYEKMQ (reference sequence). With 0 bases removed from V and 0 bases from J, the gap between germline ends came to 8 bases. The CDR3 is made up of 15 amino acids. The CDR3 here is CASSLGRQMNTEAFF. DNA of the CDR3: TGTGCCAGCAGCTTAGGCAGGCAGATGAACACTGAAGCTTTCTTT.

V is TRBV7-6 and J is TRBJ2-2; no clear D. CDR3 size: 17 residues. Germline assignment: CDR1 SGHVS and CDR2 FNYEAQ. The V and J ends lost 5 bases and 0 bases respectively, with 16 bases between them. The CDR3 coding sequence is TGTGCCAGCAGCCCCGCTTTTGGCCGATCGAACACCGGGGAGCTGTTTTTT. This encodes CASSPAFGRSNTGELFF.